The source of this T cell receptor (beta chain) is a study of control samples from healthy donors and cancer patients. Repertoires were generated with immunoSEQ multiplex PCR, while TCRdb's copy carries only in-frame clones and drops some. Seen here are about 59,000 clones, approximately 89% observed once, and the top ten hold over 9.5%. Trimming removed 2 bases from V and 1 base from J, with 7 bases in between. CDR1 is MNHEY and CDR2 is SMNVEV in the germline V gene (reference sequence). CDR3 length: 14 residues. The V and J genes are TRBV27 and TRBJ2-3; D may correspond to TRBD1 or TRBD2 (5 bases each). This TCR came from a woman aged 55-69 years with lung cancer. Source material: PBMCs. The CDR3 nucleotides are TGTGCCAGCAGTTTACAGGGAGGCACAGATACGCAGTATTTT. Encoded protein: CASSLQGGTDTQYF.